These T cell receptor beta chains were read from a single sample in a study of Graves' ophthalmopathy and Graves' hyperthyroidism. MiXCR, applied by TCRdb to the multiplex PCR reads, yields one record per CDR3 protein. This table holds around 1,000,000 distinct CDR3 sequences, roughly 35% found once. Sequencing was done on a sample of peripheral blood or thyroid tissue (not recorded which). These receptors were collected from an adult man with Graves' hyperthyroidism. The CDR3 runs from the conserved cysteine through the conserved F or W. Each record gives: D gene, clone size, J gene, V gene, CDR3 protein, CDR3 DNA. D genes are given only for firm matches. For some rows the clone size is stated as once, few or many, or as a class when expanded; others skip it.

-	-	TRBJ1-4	TRBV13	CASSPTRGEKLFF	TGTGCCAGCAGCCCGACGCGGGGTGAAAAACTGTTTTTT
-	-	TRBJ2-6	TRBV6-5	CASSYSGGTYVLTF	TGTGCCAGCAGTTACTCGGGCGGGACCTACGTCCTGACTTTC
TRBD1	few	TRBJ2-5	TRBV6-6	CASKERGTGQETQYF	TGTGCCAGCAAAGAACGAGGGACAGGCCAAGAGACCCAGTACTTC
TRBD2	few	TRBJ2-7	TRBV11-1	CASSTAGRAGLSTYEQYF	TGTGCCAGCAGCACTGCTGGGCGAGCGGGACTAAGTACCTACGAGCAGTACTTC
-	-	TRBJ1-4	TRBV4-1	CASSQGSVRRGEKLFF	TGCGCCAGCAGCCAAGGTTCGGTGCGACGGGGTGAAAAACTGTTTTTT
TRBD2	many	TRBJ2-2	TRBV5-1	CASSLSGGGTGELFF	TGCGCCAGCAGCTTGAGTGGCGGGGGGACCGGGGAGCTGTTTTTT
-	-	TRBJ2-7	TRBV6-5	CASSYLDGQGTTYEQYF	TGTGCCAGCAGTTACTTGGACGGGCAGGGGACTACCTACGAGCAGTACTTC
-	many	TRBJ2-7	TRBV4-2	CASSRDWTYEQYF	TGTGCCAGCAGCCGAGATTGGACTTACGAGCAGTACTTC
-	many	TRBJ2-6	TRBV14	CASSPGRNSGANVLTF	TGTGCCAGCAGCCCCGGACGTAACTCTGGGGCCAACGTCCTGACTTTC
-	few	TRBJ2-2	TRBV7-8	CASSLDPSSGELFF	TGTGCCAGCAGCTTAGACCCCAGCTCCGGGGAGCTGTTTTTT
TRBD2	-	TRBJ2-5	TRBV29-1	CSCRLAVETQYF	TGCAGCTGTCGACTAGCGGTGGAGACCCAGTACTTC
-	many	TRBJ1-1	TRBV14	CASSRGQAGGHTEAFF	TGTGCCAGCAGCCGCGGACAAGCCGGGGGTCACACTGAAGCTTTCTTT
-	-	TRBJ2-7	TRBV4-3	CASSQAQFYEQYF	TGCGCCAGCAGCCAGGCACAGTTCTACGAGCAGTACTTC
-	-	TRBJ1-1	TRBV11-2	CASSSPPWGITEAFF	TGTGCCAGCAGTTCACCGCCGTGGGGGATCACTGAAGCTTTCTTT
-	-	TRBJ1-2	TRBV20-1	CSAPYIGGYTF	TGCAGCGCTCCCTACATCGGCGGCTACACCTTC
TRBD1	-	TRBJ1-1	TRBV24-1	CATRGTGGEAFF	TGTGCCACCAGAGGGACAGGGGGTGAAGCTTTCTTT
TRBD1	many	TRBJ2-7	TRBV25-1	CASSEGVGTGNNEQYF	TGTGCCAGCAGTGAAGGGGTCGGGACAGGGAACAACGAGCAGTACTTC
-	many	TRBJ1-1	TRBV19	CASSIGGSDEAFF	TGTGCCAGTAGTATTGGCGGGTCGGATGAAGCTTTCTTT
-	many	TRBJ2-7	TRBV11-2	CASSPTRDHSYEQYF	TGTGCCAGCAGCCCGACTCGGGACCACTCCTACGAGCAGTACTTC
TRBD1	few	TRBJ2-7	TRBV19	CASSIDGGTAEQYF	TGTGCCAGTAGTATAGATGGTGGGACAGCCGAGCAGTACTTC
-	many	TRBJ1-1	TRBV5-1	CASSLALEPRNEAFF	TGCGCCAGCAGCTTGGCCCTTGAACCCCGCAATGAAGCTTTCTTT
TRBD1	few	TRBJ1-2	TRBV13	CASTQGQGSYGYTF	TGTGCCAGCACCCAGGGACAGGGGAGCTATGGCTACACCTTC
-	few	TRBJ1-1	TRBV2	CASSEALPDQGAFF	TGTGCCAGCAGTGAAGCGCTGCCGGATCAGGGAGCTTTCTTT
-	-	TRBJ1-5	TRBV12-3/TRBV12-4	CASSLRHPQPQHF	TGTGCCAGCAGTTTACGTCACCCGCAGCCCCAGCATTTT
TRBD1	many	TRBJ2-5	TRBV11-2	CASSLVTGQETQYF	TGTGCCAGCAGCTTAGTGACAGGGCAAGAGACCCAGTACTTC
-	many	TRBJ1-1	TRBV29-1	CSVEGAGTEAFF	TGCAGCGTTGAGGGAGCAGGGACTGAAGCTTTCTTT
-	-	TRBJ1-1	TRBV20-1	CSAHPLQGNTEAFF	TGCAGTGCTCACCCCCTACAGGGGAACACTGAAGCTTTCTTT
-	few	TRBJ1-2	TRBV7-2	CASNEGYGYTF	TGTGCCAGCAACGAGGGTTATGGCTACACCTTC
-	-	TRBJ2-5	TRBV15	CATRGGTQYF	TGTGCCACGAGGGGGGGAACCCAGTACTTC
-	-	TRBJ2-5	TRBV15	CATSSGSGGIMETQYF	TGTGCCACCAGCAGCGGGTCCGGGGGAATTATGGAGACCCAGTACTTC
-	many	TRBJ2-2	TRBV5-1	CASSLSLNTGELFF	TGCGCCAGCAGCTTGAGCTTGAACACCGGGGAGCTGTTTTTT
TRBD1	-	TRBJ1-2	TRBV20-1	CSARDSGTVYGYTF	TGCAGTGCTAGAGACTCCGGGACAGTCTATGGCTACACCTTC
-	many	TRBJ1-1	TRBV5-1	CASSYLGGRDTEAFF	TGCGCCAGCAGTTACCTCGGGGGGCGAGACACTGAAGCTTTCTTT
TRBD2	-	TRBJ2-7	TRBV29-1	CSPSPGTNYEQYF	TGCAGCCCTTCCCCCGGGACTAACTACGAGCAGTACTTC
-	many	TRBJ1-1	TRBV10-3	CAISDRATTEAFF	TGTGCCATCAGTGACAGGGCGACCACTGAAGCTTTCTTT
TRBD1	-	TRBJ1-6	TRBV10-3	CAISRTGFNSPLHF	TGTGCCATCAGCAGGACAGGGTTCAATTCACCCCTCCACTTT
-	-	TRBJ2-7	TRBV7-9	CASSGRVEQYF	TGTGCCAGCAGCGGTCGGGTAGAGCAGTACTTC
TRBD1	-	TRBJ2-5	TRBV5-1	CASNTVPGGYETQYF	TGCGCCAGCAACACTGTTCCAGGGGGATATGAGACCCAGTACTTC
-	-	TRBJ2-2	TRBV19	CATSWGSTGELFF	TGTGCCACCAGCTGGGGATCCACCGGGGAGCTGTTTTTT
TRBD1	-	TRBJ1-1	TRBV3-1	CASSQGTRRQGEAFF	TGTGCCAGCAGCCAAGGGACCCGCCGACAGGGTGAAGCTTTCTTT
TRBD1	once	TRBJ1-4	TRBV19	CASSDAHRQGPNENLFF	TGTGCCAGTAGTGACGCGCACCGACAGGGCCCTAATGAAAATCTGTTTTTT
-	many	TRBJ1-5	TRBV7-8	CASSLEINQPQHF	TGTGCCAGCAGCCTAGAGATAAATCAGCCCCAGCATTTT
-	many	TRBJ1-1	TRBV5-1	CASSLDLARSEAFF	TGCGCCAGCAGCTTGGATTTAGCGCGGTCTGAAGCTTTCTTT